The 27 T cell receptor beta chains reported below all come from one sample, sequenced in a study of cytomegalovirus exposure and HLA in healthy donors. Assay: immunoSEQ multiplex PCR; the TCRdb copy retains only in-frame clones and omits some. The table shows more than 70,000 clones, with roughly 95% occurring only once. Material: PBMCs. These receptor sequences come from a man younger than 35 in good health and CMV-seropositive.

The rearrangement uses TRBV6-1 and TRBJ2-7; D may be TRBD2 (5 bases). The CDR3 runs to 15 residues. The V gene's germline CDR1 is MNHNS and CDR2 SASEGT. V dropped 2 bases and J dropped 3 bases, with 14 bases sitting between them. CDR3: CASSESSTGNYEQYF. Written as DNA, the CDR3 is TGTGCCAGCAGTGAATCGAGCACGGGAAACTACGAGCAGTACTTC.

This clone appeared once. The chain uses TRBV28 and TRBJ1-5, with 7 bases identical to TRBD1. The germline V gene encodes CDR1 MDHEN and CDR2 SYDVKM. V was pared by 3 bases and J by 3 bases, with 2 bases of the junction left unmatched. This CDR3 spans 14 amino acids. The CDR3 is CASSFGTVNQPQHF. CDR3 nucleotides: TGTGCCAGCAGTTTCGGGACAGTCAATCAGCCCCAGCATTTT.

The chain is built from TRBV18 and TRBJ1-1, with D unresolved. Between the trimmed V and J ends, which lost 0 bases and 4 bases, there was a span of 9 bases. Per the germline V gene, CDR1 is KGHSH and CDR2 is LQKENI. The CDR3 runs 14 residues. CDR3 DNA: TGTGCCAGCTCACCACCAGGAGGGAGCACTGAAGCTTTCTTT. Residues: CASSPPGGSTEAFF.

The chain recombines TRBV5-6 with TRBJ2-1; 9 bases are shared with TRBD2. The CDR3 has 16 residues. V dropped 0 bases and J dropped 5; count of bases not matched to a gene: 6. Germline assignment: CDR1 SGHDT and CDR2 YYEEEE. CDR3 coding DNA: TGTGCCAGCAGCTTGGAGACTAGCGGACTTAACAATGAGCAGTTCTTC. Translated, it gives CASSLETSGLNNEQFF.

The chain carries TRBV2 and TRBJ1-2; the D gene is possibly TRBD1 (5 bases). This CDR3 comprises 12 residues. V was cut by 3 bases and J by 7 bases, with 9 bases left in between. From germline, CDR1 is SNHLY and CDR2 FYNNEI. Here the CDR3 DNA reads TGTGCCAGCAGTGATGACAGCATTGGCTACACCTTC. Translating it yields CASSDDSIGYTF.

The CDR3 reads CASSEGAQGAGEAFF. CDR3 nucleotides: TGTGCCAGCAGTGAAGGTGCACAGGGGGCTGGTGAAGCTTTCTTT. The chain links TRBV6-1 to TRBJ1-1, with 9 bases identical to TRBD1. J gave up 7 bases and V 1 base, and 7 bases lay outside the gene matches. The CDR3 contains 15 residues. Germline V gene sequence: CDR1 MNHNS, CDR2 SASEGT.

The genes are TRBV28 and TRBJ2-3; TRBD1 matches at 9 bases. Germline V gene sequence: CDR1 MDHEN, CDR2 SYDVKM. This CDR3 contains 15 residues. V lost 8 bases to trimming and J lost 2 bases; unmatched junction nucleotides: 8. The CDR3 sequence is CASPPGTGPTDTQYF. The CDR3 nucleotides read TGTGCCAGCCCACCCGGGACAGGGCCCACAGATACGCAGTATTTT. The whole variable domain, filled in from reference TRBV28 and TRBJ2-3, reads DVKVTQSSRYLVKRTGEKVFLECVQDMDHENMFWYRQDPGLGLRLIYFSYDVKMKEKGDIPEGYSVSREKKERFSLILESASTNQTSMYLCASPPGTGPTDTQYFGPGTRLTVL.

The CDR3 DNA reads TGTGCCAGCAGCCGCGACAGCCCCTACGAGCAGTACTTC. This sequence encodes CASSRDSPYEQYF. The chain employs TRBV7-3 and TRBJ2-7; D is perhaps TRBD1 (5 bases). Germline V gene lookup returns CDR1 SGHTA and CDR2 FQGTGA. The CDR3 covers 13 residues. Trimming removed 5 bases at V and 2 bases at J, with 10 bases between.

The chain has TRBV7-2 and TRBJ2-5; D not resolved. V was trimmed by 0 bases and J by 4 bases, leaving 6 bases between them. CDR1 and CDR2 (germline): SGHTA, FQGNSA. The CDR3 totals 13 residues. The chain's CDR3 is CASSLALVETQYF. The CDR3 region has the DNA TGTGCCAGCAGCTTAGCTTTAGTAGAGACCCAGTACTTC.

This chain connects TRBV27 to TRBJ2-5, with 7 bases matching TRBD2. The CDR3 has 14 residues. V lost 7 bases and J lost 1; bases outside the gene matches: 6. Germline CDR1 MNHEY, CDR2 SMNVEV (reference sequence). This chain's CDR3 is CASKRWGGQETQYF. As DNA, the CDR3 is TGTGCCAGCAAACGCTGGGGGGGCCAAGAGACCCAGTACTTC.

The rearrangement joins TRBV7-2 to TRBJ1-1, with D unclear. Germline V CDR1 and CDR2: SGHTA, FQGNSA. Deletions cut 5 bases from V and 1 base from J, with 17 bases between. CDR3 length: 16 residues. CDR3 nucleotides: TGTGCCAGCAGCGCCTCTGATCGAGTGTCGAACACTGAAGCTTTCTTT. This encodes CASSASDRVSNTEAFF.

CDR3 bases: TGTGCCATCAGTACACTAGGGATTAGCGGGAGTTACGAGCAGTACTTC. This gives the protein CAISTLGISGSYEQYF. The rearrangement links TRBV10-3 to TRBJ2-7; 9 bases are a match to TRBD2. CDR3 length equals 16 residues. The germline CDR1 and CDR2 sequences are ENHRY and SYGVKD. V gave up 5 bases and J gave up 4 bases; unmatched junction bases: 12.

The chain is built from TRBV9 and TRBJ2-1; 8 nucleotides align to TRBD2. This CDR3 spans 18 amino acids. The germline CDR1 and CDR2 sequences are SGDLS and YYNGEE. V lost 0 bases and J lost 4; bases outside the gene matches: 12. As DNA, the CDR3 is TGTGCCAGCAGCGTAGGCCGGGGGGGCGCCGGTGGTTACAATGAGCAGTTCTTC. Translating it yields CASSVGRGGAGGYNEQFF.

The CDR3 nucleotides read TGTGCCAGCAGCCAAGGGGGACTCCTACCCCAAAGGGGTCCTAACTATGGCTACACCTTC. It codes for CASSQGGLLPQRGPNYGYTF. The genes are TRBV4-2 and TRBJ1-2; D might be TRBD1 (5 bases). The CDR3 loop spans 20 amino acids. Germline CDR1 is LGHNA and CDR2 is YNFKEQ. V was cut by 1 base and J by 0 bases, with 24 bases left in between.

This clone was counted a single time. The V gene is TRBV29-1, the J gene TRBJ2-3; 7 positions agree with TRBD2. The CDR3 totals 14 residues. From germline, CDR1 is SQVTM and CDR2 ANQGSEA. The V gene end was trimmed by 3 bases and the J gene end by 0 bases; junction bases not matched to a gene: 3. CDR3: CSVESSGSTDTQYF. The CDR3 bases are TGCAGCGTTGAGTCTAGCGGAAGCACAGATACGCAGTATTTT.

The V call is TRBV10-1, the J call TRBJ1-5; D is ambiguous. V was pared by 2 bases and J by 3 bases, with 5 bases between. This CDR3 is built from 13 residues. Germline CDR1 and CDR2: WNHNN and SYGVQD (reference sequence). The CDR3 loop reads CASSEQANQPQHF. The DNA for the CDR3 is TGCGCCAGCAGTGAGCAGGCCAATCAGCCCCAGCATTTT.

This clone was observed a single time. This chain connects TRBV6-5 to TRBJ1-4; 9 bases align to TRBD1. This CDR3 is 14 amino acids long. After removal of 2 bases from V and 7 bases from J, the junction contained 2 bases not matched to a gene. In germline, CDR1 is MNHEY, CDR2 SVGAGI. The CDR3 reads CASSYTGGLEKLFF. The CDR3 coding sequence is TGTGCCAGCAGTTACACAGGGGGCCTTGAAAAACTGTTTTTT.

The V and J genes are TRBV10-3 and TRBJ1-5; 9 bases agree with TRBD1. This CDR3 is built from 15 residues. V shed 4 bases and J 4 bases; nucleotides not matched to a gene: 5. Germline lookup yields CDR1 ENHRY and CDR2 SYGVKD. The CDR3 loop is CAISVGDRVNQPQHF. The CDR3 coding sequence is TGTGCCATCAGTGTTGGGGACAGGGTAAATCAGCCCCAGCATTTT.

The chain carries TRBV4-2 and TRBJ2-4; 10 bases match TRBD2. Germline V gene sequence: CDR1 LGHNA, CDR2 YNFKEQ. The CDR3 runs 17 residues. Trimming at V came to 3 bases and at J to 6 bases, leaving 11 bases not matched to a gene. The CDR3 coding sequence is TGTGCCAGCAGCCAGGAAGCGGGAGGGCCGTGGGGAAACATTCAGTACTTC. Translated: CASSQEAGGPWGNIQYF.

This chain connects TRBV19 to TRBJ1-5; tentative D call: TRBD1 (5 bases). V lost 5 bases, J lost 1 base, and 6 bases lay in between. Germline CDR1 reads LNHDA; CDR2 reads SQIVND (reference sequence). The length of the CDR3 is 13 residues. CDR3 DNA: TGTGCCAGTAGTGGGGGGAGCAATCAGCCCCAGCATTTT. Its translation is CASSGGSNQPQHF.

The chain employs TRBV7-3 and TRBJ2-5; 13 bases match TRBD2. The J segment lost 2 bases and the V segment lost 3 bases, leaving 0 bases of the junction unmatched. Germline loops: CDR1 SGHTA, CDR2 FQGTGA. This CDR3 is 15 amino acids long. CDR3 protein: CASSLGLAGQETQYF. For the CDR3, the DNA is TGTGCCAGCAGCTTGGGACTAGCGGGACAAGAGACCCAGTACTTC.

The chain carries TRBV30 and TRBJ1-2; the D gene is possibly TRBD1 (5 bases). V lost 1 base and J lost 3, with 9 bases in between. The CDR3 is 13 residues long. CDR1 GTSNPN and CDR2 SVGIG come from the germline V gene (reference sequence). CDR3 loop: CAWSEGVYYGYTF. For the CDR3, the DNA is TGTGCCTGGAGTGAAGGGGTTTACTATGGCTACACCTTC.

J is TRBJ2-7 and V is TRBV28; D is unresolved. Germline V gene sequence: CDR1 MDHEN, CDR2 SYDVKM. The CDR3 loop spans 10 amino acids. V was shortened by 4 bases and J by 5 bases, with 3 bases between the two germline ends. The CDR3 sequence: CASSYNEQYF. The CDR3 DNA is TGTGCCAGCAGTTACAACGAGCAGTACTTC.

V gene TRBV30 combines with J gene TRBJ1-5; maybe TRBD1 (5 bases). The CDR3 consists of 15 residues. V lost 0 bases and J lost 4, with 13 bases in between. Germline V gene sequence: CDR1 GTSNPN, CDR2 SVGIG (reference sequence). The CDR3 nucleotides read TGTGCCTGGAGTGTATCCCAGGGAGGGAATCAGCCCCAGCATTTT. Its protein is CAWSVSQGGNQPQHF.

This chain connects TRBV2 to TRBJ2-1; 7 bases align to TRBD2. After removal of 2 bases from V and 7 bases from J, the junction contained 11 bases not matched to a gene. The V gene's germline CDR1 is SNHLY and CDR2 FYNNEI. The CDR3 covers 16 residues. The CDR3 loop is CASSEYQRGDSNEQFF. DNA of the CDR3: TGTGCCAGCAGTGAATATCAGCGGGGTGATTCTAATGAGCAGTTCTTC.

The chain joins TRBV7-3 to TRBJ2-3; TRBD2 matches 10 bases. V lost 5 bases, J lost 4 bases, and 6 bases stayed unmatched. CDR3 length equals 15 residues. CDR1 is SGHTA and CDR2 is FQGTGA in the germline V gene. DNA for the CDR3: TGTGCCAGCAGCCCACGGACTAGCGGTTCAGATACGCAGTATTTT. Translation: CASSPRTSGSDTQYF.

The genes are TRBV5-1 and TRBJ1-2, with 7 positions matching TRBD1. Losses at the gene ends were 1 base for V and 1 base for J; bases not matched to a gene: 4. The CDR3 runs to 15 residues. Per germline, CDR1 SGHRS and CDR2 YFSETQ. CDR3 sequence: CASSLFQGGNYGYTF. Here the CDR3 DNA reads TGCGCCAGCAGCTTGTTTCAGGGGGGTAACTATGGCTACACCTTC.